These T cell receptor beta chains were read from a single sample in a study of vaccination effects on CD4 cells after COVID-19. Their cognate antigens are unknown. Sequencing was performed with immunoSEQ multiplex PCR; in TCRdb, only in-frame clones are kept and a portion is missing. The sample shows 50,000 to 75,000 clones, about 83% of them seen only once. Here the sequenced sample was CD4+ T cells from PBMCs cultured without peptide, taken before COVID-19 vaccination. These receptors were collected from a human donor who received a COVID-19 vaccine. Each CDR3 is given with its conserved first and last residue. The D gene is left open where the match is weak. Rows give clone size only sometimes, using once, few, many, or a class for an expanded clone.

V gene: TRBV5-1; J gene: TRBJ2-4; CDR3 length: 15; clone size: NA; D gene: TRBD1; CDR3 DNA: TGCGCCAGCCGGGACAGGGGGCTTGACAAAAACATTCAGTACTTC; CDR3 protein: CASRDRGLDKNIQYF
V gene: TRBV5-1; J gene: TRBJ1-6; CDR3 length: 13; clone size: few; D gene: NA; CDR3 DNA: TGCGCCAGCAGCTTGGACAGCAATTCACCCCTCCACTTT; CDR3 protein: CASSLDSNSPLHF
V gene: TRBV27; J gene: TRBJ2-5; CDR3 length: 12; clone size: NA; D gene: NA; CDR3 DNA: TGTGCCAGCAGCCCGCACCAGGGGACCCAGTACTTC; CDR3 protein: CASSPHQGTQYF
V gene: TRBV5-1; J gene: TRBJ1-5; CDR3 length: 14; clone size: few; D gene: NA; CDR3 DNA: TGCGCCAGCAGCTTGGACCAGGGAGTTGCGCCCCAGCATTTT; CDR3 protein: CASSLDQGVAPQHF
V gene: TRBV6-5; J gene: TRBJ2-5; CDR3 length: 14; clone size: NA; D gene: NA; CDR3 DNA: TGTGCCAGCGGTCGAGAGGGGGTTCAAGAGACCCAGTACTTC; CDR3 protein: CASGREGVQETQYF
V gene: TRBV5-1; J gene: TRBJ1-4; CDR3 length: 14; clone size: NA; D gene: TRBD1; CDR3 DNA: TGCGCCAGCAGCTTGGCAGGGGGCCGGGAAAAACTGTTTTTT; CDR3 protein: CASSLAGGREKLFF
V gene: TRBV24-1; J gene: TRBJ1-3; CDR3 length: 13; clone size: few; D gene: NA; CDR3 DNA: TGTGCCACCAGTGATTCGCTAGGTTACACCATATATTTT; CDR3 protein: CATSDSLGYTIYF
V gene: TRBV12-3/TRBV12-4; J gene: TRBJ1-2; CDR3 length: 13; clone size: few; D gene: TRBD1; CDR3 DNA: TGTGCCAGCAGTTTCGAACAGGGGAGTGGCTACACCTTC; CDR3 protein: CASSFEQGSGYTF
V gene: TRBV7-3; J gene: TRBJ2-5; CDR3 length: 16; clone size: NA; D gene: NA; CDR3 DNA: TGTGCCAGCAGCTCCTCCGACGTAGGGGATCAAGAGACCCAGTACTTC; CDR3 protein: CASSSSDVGDQETQYF
V gene: TRBV4-2; J gene: TRBJ2-5; CDR3 length: 17; clone size: NA; D gene: NA; CDR3 DNA: TGTGCCAGCAGCCAAGGAACAGCGAGGGGCCCGCAAGAGACCCAGTACTTC; CDR3 protein: CASSQGTARGPQETQYF
V gene: TRBV7-2; J gene: TRBJ2-5; CDR3 length: 11; clone size: NA; D gene: NA; CDR3 DNA: TGTGCCAGCAGCACCCCCGCGACCCAGTACTTC; CDR3 protein: CASSTPATQYF
V gene: TRBV19; J gene: TRBJ1-1; CDR3 length: 14; clone size: few; D gene: NA; CDR3 DNA: TGTGCCAGTAGTACTATAAGCCGGAACACTGAAGCTTTCTTT; CDR3 protein: CASSTISRNTEAFF
V gene: TRBV5-1; J gene: TRBJ2-5; CDR3 length: 14; clone size: NA; D gene: NA; CDR3 DNA: TGCGCCAGCAGCTTGACAGGGCAAGGAGAGACCCAGTACTTC; CDR3 protein: CASSLTGQGETQYF
V gene: TRBV6-5; J gene: TRBJ1-3; CDR3 length: 16; clone size: NA; D gene: NA; CDR3 DNA: TGTGCCAGCAGTTCCCTACAGGGAGTCCCTGGAAACACCATATATTTT; CDR3 protein: CASSSLQGVPGNTIYF
V gene: TRBV5-6; J gene: TRBJ1-5; CDR3 length: 16; clone size: NA; D gene: NA; CDR3 DNA: TGTGCCAGCAGCTTGAGCGGGGTAGGGGATTTACAGCCCCAGCATTTT; CDR3 protein: CASSLSGVGDLQPQHF
V gene: TRBV4-1; J gene: TRBJ2-2; CDR3 length: 17; clone size: NA; D gene: TRBD1; CDR3 DNA: TGCGCCAGCAACCGAGGGAGGGGACAGGGAACTGACGGGGAGCTGTTTTTT; CDR3 protein: CASNRGRGQGTDGELFF
V gene: TRBV12-3/TRBV12-4; J gene: TRBJ2-3; CDR3 length: 11; clone size: NA; D gene: NA; CDR3 DNA: TGTGCCAGCCGGGGACGTGATACGCAGTATTTT; CDR3 protein: CASRGRDTQYF
V gene: TRBV2; J gene: TRBJ1-1; CDR3 length: 13; clone size: few; D gene: NA; CDR3 DNA: TGTGCCAGCAGTGAACAGCAGGGCACTGAAGCTTTCTTT; CDR3 protein: CASSEQQGTEAFF
V gene: TRBV30; J gene: TRBJ1-2; CDR3 length: 13; clone size: few; D gene: NA; CDR3 DNA: TGTGCCTGGAGTAGGACAGACAACTATGGCTACACCTTC; CDR3 protein: CAWSRTDNYGYTF
V gene: TRBV6-5; J gene: TRBJ1-2; CDR3 length: 14; clone size: few; D gene: TRBD1; CDR3 DNA: TGTGCCAGCAGTTACCGGACAGGGGGCTATGGCTACACCTTC; CDR3 protein: CASSYRTGGYGYTF
V gene: TRBV5-1; J gene: TRBJ2-2; CDR3 length: 14; clone size: NA; D gene: TRBD1; CDR3 DNA: TGCGCCAGCAGGGGACAGGGGGCAAGCGGGGAGCTGTTTTTT; CDR3 protein: CASRGQGASGELFF
V gene: TRBV5-1; J gene: TRBJ1-1; CDR3 length: 17; clone size: once; D gene: TRBD1; CDR3 DNA: TGCGCCAGCAGCCCGGGGACAGGGACGGATTGGTACACTGAAGCTTTCTTT; CDR3 protein: CASSPGTGTDWYTEAFF
V gene: TRBV19; J gene: TRBJ2-2; CDR3 length: 16; clone size: NA; D gene: TRBD1; CDR3 DNA: TGTGCCAGTAGTCCCCGGGACAGGGTGGTCACCGGGGAGCTGTTTTTT; CDR3 protein: CASSPRDRVVTGELFF
V gene: TRBV5-1; J gene: TRBJ1-1; CDR3 length: 13; clone size: NA; D gene: NA; CDR3 DNA: TGCGCCAGCAGTCAGGACAGGAACACTGAAGCTTTCTTT; CDR3 protein: CASSQDRNTEAFF
V gene: TRBV15; J gene: TRBJ2-5; CDR3 length: 14; clone size: NA; D gene: NA; CDR3 DNA: TGTGCCACCAGCAGAGATTTGGTTTTAGAGACCCAGTACTTC; CDR3 protein: CATSRDLVLETQYF
V gene: TRBV6-2/TRBV6-3; J gene: TRBJ1-1; CDR3 length: 14; clone size: few; D gene: TRBD1; CDR3 DNA: TGTGCCAGCAGCTTACAGGGGTTTGGCACTGAAGCTTTCTTT; CDR3 protein: CASSLQGFGTEAFF
V gene: TRBV18; J gene: TRBJ2-3; CDR3 length: 15; clone size: NA; D gene: NA; CDR3 DNA: TGTGCCAGCTCACCATCCGGGGTAGATACAGATACGCAGTATTTT; CDR3 protein: CASSPSGVDTDTQYF
V gene: TRBV2; J gene: TRBJ1-6; CDR3 length: 14; clone size: NA; D gene: NA; CDR3 DNA: TGTGCCAGCAGGCGAGATTGGGGTAATTCACCCCTCCACTTT; CDR3 protein: CASRRDWGNSPLHF